Listed here are 6 T cell receptor beta chains from one sample, sequenced in a study of shared clonotypes between healthy human individuals. The repertoire was sequenced with immunoSEQ multiplex PCR; TCRdb's copy has only in-frame clones and lacks some. The sample records hundreds of thousands of clones, 90% to 97% being singletons. Sequencing was done on a sample of naive CD4+ T cells sorted from blood. Subset reported: CD45RA+ positively selected. These receptors all stem from a woman in her 30s in good health.

This chain joins TRBV5-4 and TRBJ2-7; maybe TRBD2 (6 bases). The CDR3 totals 14 residues. V lost 0 bases to trimming and J lost 0 bases, with 7 bases between them. Germline values: CDR1 SGHNT, CDR2 YYREEE (reference sequence). CDR3 sequence: CASSLAGDSYEQYF. The CDR3 DNA reads TGTGCCAGCAGCTTGGCGGGGGACTCCTACGAGCAGTACTTC.

CDR3 protein: CASSAPLTANTEAFF. The CDR3 DNA follows: TGTGCCAGCAGCGCACCGTTAACAGCGAACACTGAAGCTTTCTTT. This chain connects TRBV9 to TRBJ1-1; D gene uncertain. CDR1 is SGDLS and CDR2 is YYNGEE in the germline V gene. With 3 bases removed from V and 1 base from J, the gap between germline ends came to 13 bases. The CDR3 consists of 15 residues.

This chain uses TRBV4-1 with TRBJ1-1; TRBD1 is a possible D gene (6 bases). The length of the CDR3 is 13 residues. The V end lost 4 bases, the J end lost 6 bases, and 12 bases lay between the germline ends. Germline values: CDR1 MGHRA, CDR2 YSYEKL. The CDR3: CASSRQGLAEAFF. In nucleotides, the CDR3 is TGCGCCAGCAGCCGCCAGGGGCTCGCTGAAGCTTTCTTT.

The rearrangement uses TRBV18 and TRBJ1-2; 7 bases match TRBD1. Germline CDR1 KGHSH, CDR2 LQKENI. The V and J ends lost 4 bases and 3 bases, in that order; junction bases with no gene match: 5. The CDR3 contains 14 residues. CDR3 nucleotides: TGTGCCAGCTCACTTACAGGGGAAGACTATGGCTACACCTTC. This codes for CASSLTGEDYGYTF. Full variable domain (missing parts from reference TRBV18 and TRBJ1-2): NAGVMQNPRHLVRRRGQEARLRCSPMKGHSHVYWYRQLPEEGLKFMVYLQKENIIDESGMPKERFSAEFPKEGPSILRIQQVVRGDSAAYFCASSLTGEDYGYTFGSGTRLTVV.

The chain recombines TRBV5-6 with TRBJ1-5, with D possibly matching TRBD1 (6 bases). The V end lost 0 bases, the J end lost 2 bases, and 9 bases lay between the germline ends. The CDR3 spans 15 residues. The germline V gene has CDR1 SGHDT and CDR2 YYEEEE. The DNA of the CDR3 is TGTGCCAGCAGCTTGGCCGGGGGCGGCAATCAGCCCCAGCATTTT. Its protein product is CASSLAGGGNQPQHF.

The chain joins TRBV9 to TRBJ2-3; TRBD2 matches 12 bases. Trimming at V came to 1 base and at J to 2 bases, leaving 11 bases not matched to a gene. Germline V gives CDR1 SGDLS, CDR2 YYNGEE. This CDR3 region has 19 residues. CDR3 region: CASSVTWLAGGRVTDTQYF. The CDR3 nucleotides are TGTGCCAGCAGCGTAACATGGCTAGCGGGAGGGCGGGTCACAGATACGCAGTATTTT.